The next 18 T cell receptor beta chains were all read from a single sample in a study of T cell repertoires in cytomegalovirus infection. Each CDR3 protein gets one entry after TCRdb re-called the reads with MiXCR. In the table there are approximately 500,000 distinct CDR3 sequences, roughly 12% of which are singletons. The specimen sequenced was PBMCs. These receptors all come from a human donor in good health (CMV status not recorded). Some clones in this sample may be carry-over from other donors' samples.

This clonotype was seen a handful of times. DNA of the CDR3: TGTGCCAGCAGTTTTGGGGGGGTTACTGAAAAACTGTTTTTT. Residues: CASSFGGVTEKLFF. The V gene is TRBV27, the J gene TRBJ1-4; D perhaps matches TRBD1 (5 bases). Trimming took off 3 bases at V and 7 bases at J, with 12 bases between the two ends. The V gene's germline CDR1 is MNHEY and CDR2 SMNVEV (reference sequence). The CDR3 totals 14 residues. Filled out from reference TRBV27 and TRBJ1-4, the complete variable domain reads EAQVTQNPRYLITVTGKKLTVTCSQNMNHEYMSWYRQDPGLGLRQIYYSMNVEVTDKGDVPEGYKVSRKEKRNFPLILESPSPNQTSLYFCASSFGGVTEKLFFGSGTQLSVL.

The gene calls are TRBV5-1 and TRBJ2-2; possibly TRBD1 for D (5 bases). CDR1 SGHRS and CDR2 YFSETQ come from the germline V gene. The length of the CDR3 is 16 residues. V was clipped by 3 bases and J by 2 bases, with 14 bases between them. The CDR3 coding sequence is TGCGCCAGCAGCTCGGCTGGACAAGGAAACACCGGGGAGCTGTTTTTT. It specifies CASSSAGQGNTGELFF. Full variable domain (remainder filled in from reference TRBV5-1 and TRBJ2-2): KAGVTQTPRYLIKTRGQQVTLSCSPISGHRSVSWYQQTPGQGLQFLFEYFSETQRNKGNFPGRFSGRQFSNSRSEMNVSTLELGDSALYLCASSSAGQGNTGELFFGEGSRLTVL.

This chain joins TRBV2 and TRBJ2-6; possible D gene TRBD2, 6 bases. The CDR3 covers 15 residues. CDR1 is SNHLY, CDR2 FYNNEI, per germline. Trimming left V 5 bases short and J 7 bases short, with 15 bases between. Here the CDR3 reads CASSFGGTGANVLTF. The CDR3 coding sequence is TGTGCCAGCAGTTTCGGGGGAACGGGAGCCAACGTCCTGACTTTC.

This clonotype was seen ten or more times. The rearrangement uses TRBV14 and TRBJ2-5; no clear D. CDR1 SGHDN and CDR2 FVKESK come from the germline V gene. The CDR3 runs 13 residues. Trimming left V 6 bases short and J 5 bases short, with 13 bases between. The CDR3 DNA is TGTGCCAGCAGGCTCAGAGGTCAGGAGACCCAGTACTTC. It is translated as CASRLRGQETQYF.

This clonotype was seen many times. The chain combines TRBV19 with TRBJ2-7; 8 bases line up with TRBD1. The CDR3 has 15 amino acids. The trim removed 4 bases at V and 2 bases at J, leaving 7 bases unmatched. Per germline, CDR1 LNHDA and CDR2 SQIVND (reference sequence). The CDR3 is CASSNLGQVTYEQYF. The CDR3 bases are TGTGCCAGTAGTAACCTGGGACAGGTTACCTACGAGCAGTACTTC.

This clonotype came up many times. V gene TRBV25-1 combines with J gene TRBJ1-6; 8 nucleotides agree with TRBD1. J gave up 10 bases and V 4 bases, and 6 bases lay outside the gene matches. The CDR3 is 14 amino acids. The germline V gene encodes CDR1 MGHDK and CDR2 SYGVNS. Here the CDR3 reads CASSGGTGRSPLHF. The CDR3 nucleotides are TGTGCCAGCAGTGGCGGGACAGGTAGATCACCCCTCCACTTT.

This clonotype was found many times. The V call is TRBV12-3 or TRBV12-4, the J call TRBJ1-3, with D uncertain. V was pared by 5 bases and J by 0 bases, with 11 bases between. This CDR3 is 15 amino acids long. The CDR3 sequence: CASSNDLLSGNTIYF. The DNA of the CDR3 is TGTGCCAGCAGTAACGATCTCCTCTCTGGAAACACCATATATTTT.

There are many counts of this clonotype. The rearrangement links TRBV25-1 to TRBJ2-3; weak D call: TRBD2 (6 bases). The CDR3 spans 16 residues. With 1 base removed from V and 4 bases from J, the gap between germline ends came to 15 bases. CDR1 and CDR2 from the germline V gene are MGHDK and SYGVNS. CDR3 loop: CASSELWDLGADTQYF. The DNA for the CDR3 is TGTGCCAGCAGTGAATTGTGGGACTTAGGGGCAGATACGCAGTATTTT. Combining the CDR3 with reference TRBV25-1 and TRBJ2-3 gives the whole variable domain EADIYQTPRYLVIGTGKKITLECSQTMGHDKMYWYQQDPGMELHLIHYSYGVNSTEKGDLSSESTVSRIRTEHFPLTLESARPSHTSQYLCASSELWDLGADTQYFGPGTRLTVL.

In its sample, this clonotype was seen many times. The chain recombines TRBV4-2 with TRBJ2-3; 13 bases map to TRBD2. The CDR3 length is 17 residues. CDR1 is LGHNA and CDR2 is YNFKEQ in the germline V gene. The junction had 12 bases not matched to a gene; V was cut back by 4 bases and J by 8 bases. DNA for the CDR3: TGTGCCAGCAGCCCCCGGACTAGCGGGAGCCCCAGGGGTACGCAGTATTTT. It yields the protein CASSPRTSGSPRGTQYF.

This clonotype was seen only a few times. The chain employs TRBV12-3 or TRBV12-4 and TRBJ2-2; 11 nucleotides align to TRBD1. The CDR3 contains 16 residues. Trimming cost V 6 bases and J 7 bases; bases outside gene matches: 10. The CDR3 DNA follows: TGTGCCAGCAGCCCCGGGACAGGGGGTGTAATCGGGGAGCTGTTTTTT. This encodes CASSPGTGGVIGELFF.

The CDR3 sequence: CASRTGTGGSPLHF. DNA of the CDR3: TGTGCCAGCAGAACCGGGACAGGCGGTTCACCCCTCCACTTT. This chain uses TRBV28 with TRBJ1-6, with 8 nucleotides matching TRBD1. The CDR3 contains 14 residues. Germline V gene lookup returns CDR1 MDHEN and CDR2 SYDVKM. V shed 6 bases and J 9 bases; nucleotides not matched to a gene: 7.

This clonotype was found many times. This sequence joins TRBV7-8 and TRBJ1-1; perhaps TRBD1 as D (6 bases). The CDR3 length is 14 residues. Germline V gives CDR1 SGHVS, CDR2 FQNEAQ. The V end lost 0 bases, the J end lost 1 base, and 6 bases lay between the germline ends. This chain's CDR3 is CASSLAGQNTEAFF. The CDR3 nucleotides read TGTGCCAGCAGCTTAGCGGGACAGAACACTGAAGCTTTCTTT.

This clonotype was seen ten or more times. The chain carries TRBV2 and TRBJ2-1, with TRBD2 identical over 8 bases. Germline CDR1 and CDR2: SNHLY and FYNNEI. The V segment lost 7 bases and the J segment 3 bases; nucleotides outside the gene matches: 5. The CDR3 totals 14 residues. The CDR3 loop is CASTRTSFYNEQFF. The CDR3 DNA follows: TGTGCCAGCACCCGGACTAGCTTCTACAATGAGCAGTTCTTC.

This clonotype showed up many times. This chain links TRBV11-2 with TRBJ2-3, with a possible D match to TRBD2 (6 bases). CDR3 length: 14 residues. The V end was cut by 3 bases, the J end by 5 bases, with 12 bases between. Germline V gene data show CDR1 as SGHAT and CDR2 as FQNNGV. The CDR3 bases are TGTGCCAGCAGCTTGAGAGGGACTCAAGATACGCAGTATTTT. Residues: CASSLRGTQDTQYF.

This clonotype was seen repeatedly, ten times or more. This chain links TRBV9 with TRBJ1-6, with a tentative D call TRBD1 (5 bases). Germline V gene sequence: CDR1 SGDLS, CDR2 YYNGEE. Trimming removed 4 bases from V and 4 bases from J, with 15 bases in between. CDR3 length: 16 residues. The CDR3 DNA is TGTGCCAGCAGCCCAGAAGGTGGGGCTTATAATTCACCCCTCCACTTT. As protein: CASSPEGGAYNSPLHF.

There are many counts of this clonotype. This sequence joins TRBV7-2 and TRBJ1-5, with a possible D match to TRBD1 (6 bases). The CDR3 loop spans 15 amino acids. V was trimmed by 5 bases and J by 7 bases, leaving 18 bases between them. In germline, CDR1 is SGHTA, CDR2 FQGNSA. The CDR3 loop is CASSPFGQLDQPQHF. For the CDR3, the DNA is TGTGCCAGCAGCCCATTTGGACAGCTTGACCAGCCCCAGCATTTT. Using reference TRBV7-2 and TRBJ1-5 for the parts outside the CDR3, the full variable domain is GAGVSQSPSNKVTEKGKDVELRCDPISGHTALYWYRQSLGQGLEFLIYFQGNSAPDKSGLPSDRFSAERTGGSVSTLTIQRTQQEDSAVYLCASSPFGQLDQPQHFGDGTRLSIL.

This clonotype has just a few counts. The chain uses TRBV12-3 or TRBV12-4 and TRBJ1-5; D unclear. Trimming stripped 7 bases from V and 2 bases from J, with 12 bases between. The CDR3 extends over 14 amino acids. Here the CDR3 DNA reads TGTGCCAGCACCAGGTCCGAGGGCAATCAGCCCCAGCATTTT. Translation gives CASTRSEGNQPQHF.

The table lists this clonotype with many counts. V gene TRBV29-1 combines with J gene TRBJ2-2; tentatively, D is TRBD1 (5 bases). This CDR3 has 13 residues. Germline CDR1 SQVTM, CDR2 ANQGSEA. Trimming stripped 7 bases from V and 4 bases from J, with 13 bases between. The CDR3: CSAQRQRTGELFF. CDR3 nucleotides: TGCAGCGCACAGAGACAGCGCACCGGGGAGCTGTTTTTT.